This T cell receptor (beta chain) originates from a study of blood T cell repertoires in COVID-19. In the study overall: Acute and convalescent COVID-19 samples came from the United States, Italy and Spain. Sources were T cells, B-cell-depleted T cells, or PBMCs; the material itself was cDNA or gDNA.

V lost 4 bases to trimming and J lost 0 bases, with 11 bases between them. This CDR3 is built from 16 residues. CDR1 and CDR2 (germline): SGHRS, YFSETQ. As handled by the study authors: Reference gene primers were amplified, and this amplification served to estimate nucleated cell counts. Measured with immunoSEQ multiplex PCR; TCRdb has only the in-frame clones, and not every one. That table supplies the V and J calls and clone size; D and trimming were determined from the DNA. This sample has around 400,000 clones, with around 89% found just once. The V and J genes are TRBV5-1 and TRBJ2-6; D is uncertain. Sequencing was done on a sample of peripheral blood. This clonotype was sampled from a man aged 40-50 years with acute or convalescent COVID-19. The CDR3 sequence is CASSPGHSSGANVLTF. CDR3 coding DNA: TGCGCCAGCAGCCCAGGCCACAGCTCTGGGGCCAACGTCCTGACTTTC.